What follows is one TCR beta chain and its context. Its antigen is unidentified. V lost 6 bases and J lost 2, with 20 bases in between. The germline gives CDR1 MRHNA, CDR2 SNTAGT. CDR3 length: 17 residues. The data stem from a study of shared clonotypes between healthy human individuals. Study-level findings and limits: In this cohort, only blood was sampled, and tissue repertoires likely differ.

How the authors handled the data: ImmunoSEQ output lacked quality scores and full-length reads, limiting matched filtering. Using immunoSEQ multiplex PCR, the repertoire was profiled, and TCRdb retains in-frame clones only, with some absent. The D gene and trimming were derived from the DNA, and the V and J assignments and clone size from that table. The sample holds a few million clones, around nine tenths seen once. The TCR was taken from a man aged 18 to 29 in good health. The chain joins TRBV6-4 to TRBJ2-1, with D possibly called TRBD1 or TRBD2 (5 bases each). The sequencing sample was made of naive CD4+ T cells sorted from blood. The subset was: CD45RA+ positively selected. CDR3 protein: CASSLTLAKGPYNEQFF. The CDR3, as DNA: TGTGCCAGCAGCCTCACCCTAGCTAAGGGGCCCTACAATGAGCAGTTCTTC.